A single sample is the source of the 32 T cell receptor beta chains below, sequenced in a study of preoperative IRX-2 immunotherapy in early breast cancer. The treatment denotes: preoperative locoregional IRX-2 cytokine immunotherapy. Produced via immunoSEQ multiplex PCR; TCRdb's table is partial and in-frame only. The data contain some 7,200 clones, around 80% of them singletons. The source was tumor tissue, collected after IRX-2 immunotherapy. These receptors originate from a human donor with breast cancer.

The CDR3 DNA is TGTGCCAGCAGCCTCGCACTGGGGCCGGACCTTGAGACCCAGTACTTC. Its protein is CASSLALGPDLETQYF. The chain links TRBV7-1 to TRBJ2-5; possible D gene TRBD1, 5 bases. TRBV7-1 is an open reading frame whose function is uncertain. V lost 5 bases and J lost 5, with 21 bases in between. The CDR3 loop spans 16 amino acids.

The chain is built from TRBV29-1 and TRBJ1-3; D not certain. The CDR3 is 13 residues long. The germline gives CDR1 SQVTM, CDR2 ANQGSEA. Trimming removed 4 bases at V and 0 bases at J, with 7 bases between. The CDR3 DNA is TGCAGCGTTGTCGGGATCTCTGGAAACACCATATATTTT. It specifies CSVVGISGNTIYF.

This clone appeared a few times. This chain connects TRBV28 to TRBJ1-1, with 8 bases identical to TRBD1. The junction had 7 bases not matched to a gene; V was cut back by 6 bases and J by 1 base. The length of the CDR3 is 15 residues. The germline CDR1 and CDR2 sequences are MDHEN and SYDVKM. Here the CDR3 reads CASRQAGGPNTEAFF. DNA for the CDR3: TGTGCCAGCAGACAAGCAGGGGGCCCGAACACTGAAGCTTTCTTT.

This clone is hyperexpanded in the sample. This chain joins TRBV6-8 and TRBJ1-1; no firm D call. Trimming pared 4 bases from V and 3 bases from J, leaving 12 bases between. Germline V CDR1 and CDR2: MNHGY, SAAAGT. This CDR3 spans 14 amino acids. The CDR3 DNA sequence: TGTGCCAGCAGTTTACAGAGCGGCTACACTGAAGCTTTCTTT. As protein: CASSLQSGYTEAFF.

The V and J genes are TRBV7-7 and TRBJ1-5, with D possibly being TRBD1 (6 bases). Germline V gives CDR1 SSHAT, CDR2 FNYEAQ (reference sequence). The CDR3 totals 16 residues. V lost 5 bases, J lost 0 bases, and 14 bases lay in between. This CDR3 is CASSDGGGTSNQPQHF. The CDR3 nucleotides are TGTGCCAGCAGCGACGGAGGGGGAACTAGCAATCAGCCCCAGCATTTT.

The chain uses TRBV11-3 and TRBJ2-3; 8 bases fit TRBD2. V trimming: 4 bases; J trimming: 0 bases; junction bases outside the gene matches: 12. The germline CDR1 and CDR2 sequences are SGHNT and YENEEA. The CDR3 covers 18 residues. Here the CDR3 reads CASSSKRAGAISTDTQYF. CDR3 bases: TGTGCCAGCAGCTCGAAGCGAGCGGGGGCCATAAGCACAGATACGCAGTATTTT.

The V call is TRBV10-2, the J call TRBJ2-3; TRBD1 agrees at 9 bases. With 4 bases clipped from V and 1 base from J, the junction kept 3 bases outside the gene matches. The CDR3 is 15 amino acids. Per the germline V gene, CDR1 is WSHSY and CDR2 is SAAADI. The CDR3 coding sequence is TGCGCCAGCAGTGGGAGGACAGGGGGCACAGATACGCAGTATTTT. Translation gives CASSGRTGGTDTQYF.

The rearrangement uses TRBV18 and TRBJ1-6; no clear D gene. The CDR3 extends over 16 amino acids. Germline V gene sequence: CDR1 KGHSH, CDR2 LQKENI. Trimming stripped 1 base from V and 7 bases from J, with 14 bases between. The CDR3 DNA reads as TGTGCCAGCTCACCACTTCGGGATGCGGGGAATTCACCCCTCCACTTT. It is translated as CASSPLRDAGNSPLHF.

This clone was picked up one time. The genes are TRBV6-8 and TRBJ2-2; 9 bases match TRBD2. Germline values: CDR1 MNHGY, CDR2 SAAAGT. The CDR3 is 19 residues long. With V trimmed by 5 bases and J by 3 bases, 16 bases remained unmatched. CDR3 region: CASSTLMPFSGGYTGELFF. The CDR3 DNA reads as TGTGCCAGCAGTACCCTGATGCCGTTTAGCGGGGGATACACCGGGGAGCTGTTTTTT.

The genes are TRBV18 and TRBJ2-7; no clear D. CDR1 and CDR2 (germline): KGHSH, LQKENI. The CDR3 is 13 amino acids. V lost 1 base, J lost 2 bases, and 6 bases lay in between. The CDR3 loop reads CASSPRQAYEQYF. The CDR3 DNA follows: TGTGCCAGCTCACCACGGCAGGCCTACGAGCAGTACTTC.

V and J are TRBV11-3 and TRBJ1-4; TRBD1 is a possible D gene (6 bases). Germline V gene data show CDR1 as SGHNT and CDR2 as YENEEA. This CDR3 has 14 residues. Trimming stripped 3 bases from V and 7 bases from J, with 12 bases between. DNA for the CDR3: TGTGCCAGCAGCTTCACGGCCAGGGGTGAAAAACTGTTTTTT. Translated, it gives CASSFTARGEKLFF.

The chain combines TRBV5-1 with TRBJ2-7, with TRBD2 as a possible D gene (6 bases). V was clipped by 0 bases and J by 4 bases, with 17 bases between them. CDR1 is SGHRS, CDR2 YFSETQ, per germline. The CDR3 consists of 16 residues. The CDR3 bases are TGCGCCAGCAGCTTGGACGTAGGGCGGGGCAATTACGAGCAGTACTTC. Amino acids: CASSLDVGRGNYEQYF.

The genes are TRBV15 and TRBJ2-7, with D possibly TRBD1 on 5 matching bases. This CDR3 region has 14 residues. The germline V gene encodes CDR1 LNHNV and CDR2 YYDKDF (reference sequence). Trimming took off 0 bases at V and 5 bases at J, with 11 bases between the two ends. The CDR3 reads CATSRDYWGDEQYF. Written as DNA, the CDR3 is TGTGCCACCAGCAGAGATTATTGGGGCGACGAGCAGTACTTC.

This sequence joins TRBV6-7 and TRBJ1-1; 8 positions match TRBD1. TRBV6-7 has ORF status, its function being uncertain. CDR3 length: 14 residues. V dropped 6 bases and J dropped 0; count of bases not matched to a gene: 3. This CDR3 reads CASSDRGLNTEAFF. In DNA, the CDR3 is TGTGCCAGCAGCGACAGGGGACTGAACACTGAAGCTTTCTTT.

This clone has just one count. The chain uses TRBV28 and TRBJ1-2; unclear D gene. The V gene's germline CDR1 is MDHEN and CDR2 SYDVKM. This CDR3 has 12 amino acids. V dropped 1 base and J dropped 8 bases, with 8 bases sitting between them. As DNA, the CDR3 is TGTGCCAGCAGTTTATTCGCGGGAGGCTACACCTTC. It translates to CASSLFAGGYTF.

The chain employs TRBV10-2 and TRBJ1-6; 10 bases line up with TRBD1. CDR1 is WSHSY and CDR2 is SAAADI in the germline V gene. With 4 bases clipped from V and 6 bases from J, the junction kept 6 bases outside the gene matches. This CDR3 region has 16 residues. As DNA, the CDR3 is TGCGCCAGCAGTGCTACGGGGACAGGGGTTAATTCACCCCTCCACTTT. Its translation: CASSATGTGVNSPLHF.

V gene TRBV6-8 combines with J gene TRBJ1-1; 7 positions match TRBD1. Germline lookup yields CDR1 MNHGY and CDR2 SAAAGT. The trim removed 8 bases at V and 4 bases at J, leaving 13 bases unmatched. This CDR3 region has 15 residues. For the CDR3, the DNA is TGTGCCAGCTCCGAAACCCAGGGGGGAGGCACTGAAGCTTTCTTT. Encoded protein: CASSETQGGGTEAFF.

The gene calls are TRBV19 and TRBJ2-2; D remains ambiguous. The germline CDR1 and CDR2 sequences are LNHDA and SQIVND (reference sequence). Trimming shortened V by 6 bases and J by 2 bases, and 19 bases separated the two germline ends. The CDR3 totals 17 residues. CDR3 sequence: CASSPPPGWGNTGELFF. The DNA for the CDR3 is TGTGCCAGTAGCCCACCCCCCGGGTGGGGTAACACCGGGGAGCTGTTTTTT.

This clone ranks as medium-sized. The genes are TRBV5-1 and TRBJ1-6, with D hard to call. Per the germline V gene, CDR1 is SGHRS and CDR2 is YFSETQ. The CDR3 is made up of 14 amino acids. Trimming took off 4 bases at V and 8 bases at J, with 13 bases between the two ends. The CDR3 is CASSPEQSYSPLHF. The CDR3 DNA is TGCGCCAGCAGCCCTGAACAAAGCTATTCACCCCTCCACTTT.

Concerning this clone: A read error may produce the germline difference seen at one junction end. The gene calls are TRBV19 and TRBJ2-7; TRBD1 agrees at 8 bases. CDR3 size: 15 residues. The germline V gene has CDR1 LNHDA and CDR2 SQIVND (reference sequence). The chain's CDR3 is CASSMEDRVSYKQYF. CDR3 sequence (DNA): TGTGCCAGTAGTATGGAGGACAGGGTATCCTACAAGCAGTACTTC.

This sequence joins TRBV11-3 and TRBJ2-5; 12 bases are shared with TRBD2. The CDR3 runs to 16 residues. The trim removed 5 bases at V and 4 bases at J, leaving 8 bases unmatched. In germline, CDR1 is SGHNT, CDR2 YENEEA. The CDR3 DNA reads TGTGCCAGCAGCCAAACTAGCGGGGGGCGGGGAGAGACCCAGTACTTC. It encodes CASSQTSGGRGETQYF.

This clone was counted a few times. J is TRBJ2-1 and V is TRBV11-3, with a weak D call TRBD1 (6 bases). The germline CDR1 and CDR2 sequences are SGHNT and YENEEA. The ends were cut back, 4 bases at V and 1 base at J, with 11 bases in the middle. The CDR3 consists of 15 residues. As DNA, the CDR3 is TGTGCCAGCAGCTCACTACAGGGATCCTACAATGAGCAGTTCTTC. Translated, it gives CASSSLQGSYNEQFF.

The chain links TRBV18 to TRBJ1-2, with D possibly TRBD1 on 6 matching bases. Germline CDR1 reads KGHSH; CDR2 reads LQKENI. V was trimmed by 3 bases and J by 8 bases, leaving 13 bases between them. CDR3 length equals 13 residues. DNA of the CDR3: TGTGCCAGCTCACCGGGGCAGGGACAAGGCTACACCTTC. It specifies CASSPGQGQGYTF.

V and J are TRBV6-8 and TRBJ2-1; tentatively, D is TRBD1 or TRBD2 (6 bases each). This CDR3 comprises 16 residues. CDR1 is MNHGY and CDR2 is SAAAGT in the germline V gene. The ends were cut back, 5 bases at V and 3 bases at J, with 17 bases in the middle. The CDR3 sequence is CASSGLMGGLYNEQFF. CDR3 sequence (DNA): TGTGCCAGCAGTGGCCTCATGGGGGGCCTCTACAATGAGCAGTTCTTC.

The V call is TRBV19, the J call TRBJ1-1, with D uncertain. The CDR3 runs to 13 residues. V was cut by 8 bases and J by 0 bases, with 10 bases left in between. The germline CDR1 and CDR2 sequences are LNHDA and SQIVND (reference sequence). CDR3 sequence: CASHGELNTEAFF. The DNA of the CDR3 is TGTGCCAGTCACGGGGAGCTGAACACTGAAGCTTTCTTT. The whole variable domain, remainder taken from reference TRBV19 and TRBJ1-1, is DGGITQSPKYLFRKEGQNVTLSCEQNLNHDAMYWYRQDPGQGLRLIYYSQIVNDFQKGDIAEGYSVSREKKESFPLTVTSAQKNPTAFYLCASHGELNTEAFFGQGTRLTVV.

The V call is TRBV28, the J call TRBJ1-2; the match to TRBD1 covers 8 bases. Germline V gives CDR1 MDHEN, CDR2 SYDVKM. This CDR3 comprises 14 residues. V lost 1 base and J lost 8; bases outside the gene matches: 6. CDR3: CASSLFRGTGGYTF. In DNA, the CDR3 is TGTGCCAGCAGTTTATTTCGTGGGACAGGAGGCTACACCTTC.

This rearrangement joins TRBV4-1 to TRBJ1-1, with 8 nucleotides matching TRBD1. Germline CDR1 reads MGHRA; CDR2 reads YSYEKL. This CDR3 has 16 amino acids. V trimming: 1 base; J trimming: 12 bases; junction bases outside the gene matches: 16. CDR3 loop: CASSQGGRGGQGGTFF. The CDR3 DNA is TGCGCCAGCAGCCAAGGGGGACGGGGAGGACAGGGAGGAACTTTCTTT.

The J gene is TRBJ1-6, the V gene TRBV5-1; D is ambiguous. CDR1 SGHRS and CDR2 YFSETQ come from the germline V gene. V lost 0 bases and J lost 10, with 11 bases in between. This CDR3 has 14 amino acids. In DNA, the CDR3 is TGCGCCAGCAGCTTGGATTTGGGCGGCTCACCCCTCCACTTT. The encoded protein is CASSLDLGGSPLHF.

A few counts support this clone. The CDR3 loop reads CASRRTSGVNEQFF. The CDR3, as DNA: TGTGCCAGCAGAAGAACTAGCGGGGTGAATGAGCAGTTCTTC. V gene TRBV6-8 combines with J gene TRBJ2-1; 10 nucleotides line up with TRBD2. The ends lost 6 bases at V and 7 bases at J; junction bases unmatched: 6. This CDR3 is built from 14 residues. Germline CDR1 MNHGY, CDR2 SAAAGT.

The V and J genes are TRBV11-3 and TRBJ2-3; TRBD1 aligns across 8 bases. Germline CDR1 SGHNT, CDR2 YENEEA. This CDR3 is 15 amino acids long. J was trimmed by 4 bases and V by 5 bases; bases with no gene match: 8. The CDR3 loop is CASSPSTGDPDTQYF. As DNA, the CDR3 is TGTGCCAGCAGCCCATCGACAGGGGACCCAGATACGCAGTATTTT.

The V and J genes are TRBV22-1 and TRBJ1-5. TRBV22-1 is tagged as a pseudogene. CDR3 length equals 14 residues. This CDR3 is CASSFRYSNQPQHF. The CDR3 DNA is TGTGCCAGCAGTTTCCGGTATAGCAATCAGCCCCAGCATTTT.

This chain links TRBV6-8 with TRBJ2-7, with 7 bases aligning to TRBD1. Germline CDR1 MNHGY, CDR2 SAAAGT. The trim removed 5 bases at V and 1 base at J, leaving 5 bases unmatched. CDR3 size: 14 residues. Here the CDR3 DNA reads TGTGCCAGCAGTGACAGGGCAGGGTCCTACGAGCAGTACTTC. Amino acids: CASSDRAGSYEQYF.